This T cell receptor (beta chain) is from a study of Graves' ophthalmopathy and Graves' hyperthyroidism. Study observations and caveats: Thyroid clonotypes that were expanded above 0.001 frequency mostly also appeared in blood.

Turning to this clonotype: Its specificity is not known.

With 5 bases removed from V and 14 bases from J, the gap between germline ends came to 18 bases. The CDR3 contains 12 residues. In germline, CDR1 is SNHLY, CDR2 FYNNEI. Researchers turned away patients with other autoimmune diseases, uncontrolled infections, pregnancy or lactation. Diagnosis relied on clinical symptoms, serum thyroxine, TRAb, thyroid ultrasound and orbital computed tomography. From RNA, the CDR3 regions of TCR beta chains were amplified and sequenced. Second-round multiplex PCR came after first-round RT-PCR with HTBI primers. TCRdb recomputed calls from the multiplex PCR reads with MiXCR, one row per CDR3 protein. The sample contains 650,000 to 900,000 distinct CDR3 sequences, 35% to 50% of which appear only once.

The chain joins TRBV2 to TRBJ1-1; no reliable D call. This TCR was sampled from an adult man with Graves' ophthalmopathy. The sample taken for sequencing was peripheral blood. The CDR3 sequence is CASSFTGMGAFF. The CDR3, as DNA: TGTGCCAGCAGTTTTACGGGTATGGGTGCCTTCTTT.